A single sample is the source of the 20 T cell receptor beta chains below, sequenced in a study of T cells after yellow fever vaccination (dated by TCRdb to about 2019). The intended sense of this specimen's treatment or condition label: live attenuated yellow fever vaccine strain. Libraries were prepared through 5' RACE. Sequencing relied on an Illumina NovaSeq 6000. TCRdb reprocessed the public reads (quality trimming at Q25 with fastp, clone calling with MiXCR) and kept in-frame beta chains. Entries are consolidated by CDR3 protein sequence, retaining the most common genes and DNA. In this sample the table shows roughly 310,000 distinct CDR3 sequences, 3.6% of which occur a single time. The ten most abundant clones make up 20% to 25% of the sample. The sequences come from PBMCs, collected on the day of the yellow fever booster vaccination. The receptor source for this set is a man aged 18 to 35 who received the YFV17D yellow fever vaccine.

The chain recombines TRBV5-6 with TRBJ2-5; D is unclear. The CDR3 length is 17 residues. The V gene's germline CDR1 is SGHDT and CDR2 YYEEEE. V was shortened by 1 base and J by 3 bases, with 19 bases between the two germline ends. Here the CDR3 reads CASSLKVAAGTKETQYF. The CDR3 DNA is TGTGCCAGCAGCTTGAAGGTCGCGGCAGGTACCAAAGAGACCCAGTACTTC.

This clonotype has a handful of counts. The rearrangement links TRBV29-1 to TRBJ1-1, with D hard to call. V was cut by 7 bases and J by 3 bases, with 12 bases left in between. CDR1 is SQVTM and CDR2 is ANQGSEA in the germline V gene. This CDR3 is built from 12 residues. CDR3 nucleotides: TGCAGCGCCGTGGGCATCGACACTGAAGCTTTCTTT. Amino acid sequence: CSAVGIDTEAFF.

This clonotype has a count of ten or more. V and J are TRBV5-4 and TRBJ2-5; TRBD2 agrees at 10 bases. J gave up 4 bases and V 4 bases, and 4 bases lay outside the gene matches. CDR3 length: 14 amino acids. Germline V gives CDR1 SGHNT, CDR2 YYREEE (reference sequence). DNA for the CDR3: TGTGCCAGCAGCCAGACTAGCGGGCCAGAGACCCAGTACTTC. It codes for CASSQTSGPETQYF.

The V gene is TRBV21-1, the J gene TRBJ1-2; the DNA was not used to check the table's D call, TRBD1. TRBV21-1 is recorded as a pseudogene. CDR3 size: 14 residues. CDR3 DNA: TGTGCCAGCAGGGTGGACAGGGCGTCTTATGGCTACACCTTC. It is translated as CASRVDRASYGYTF.

At least ten counts were recorded for this clonotype. The genes are TRBV20-1 and TRBJ2-3; 8 positions agree with TRBD1. Germline V gene lookup returns CDR1 DFQATT and CDR2 SNEGSKA (reference sequence). V was pared by 4 bases and J by 1 base, with 10 bases of the junction left unmatched. This CDR3 contains 16 residues. The CDR3 protein is CSAIIPGGVCTDTQYF. CDR3 nucleotide sequence: TGCAGTGCTATAATCCCAGGGGGCGTCTGCACAGATACGCAGTATTTT.

The table lists this clonotype with a few counts. The chain employs TRBV1 and TRBJ1-2. TRBV1 is classified as a pseudogene. CDR3 size: 16 residues. The CDR3 loop reads CTSSQDLDEPQWGYTF. The CDR3 DNA follows: TGCACCAGCAGCCAAGATTTGGACGAGCCTCAGTGGGGCTACACCTTC.

This clonotype came up many times. The chain's CDR3 is CASSLRSGEARTEAFF. CDR3 bases: TGTGCCAGCAGCCTACGTTCAGGGGAGGCGAGGACTGAAGCTTTCTTT. The chain links TRBV7-9 to TRBJ1-1; possible D gene TRBD1, 6 bases. This CDR3 has 16 residues. CDR1 is SEHNR and CDR2 is FQNEAQ in the germline V gene (reference sequence). The V end was cut by 5 bases, the J end by 5 bases, with 21 bases between.

The rearrangement uses TRBV27 and TRBJ2-1, with unresolved D. Germline CDR1 MNHEY, CDR2 SMNVEV (reference sequence). V lost 5 bases and J 10 bases, leaving 15 bases between the germline ends. The CDR3 has 13 residues. The CDR3 sequence: CASSTPSLGEQFF. CDR3 nucleotide sequence: TGTGCCAGCAGTACCCCCTCTCTGGGGGAGCAGTTCTTC.

CDR3 coding DNA: TGTGCCAGTGATACAGGGGGCTCCTACAATGAGCAGTTCTTC. Its protein is CASDTGGSYNEQFF. The V and J genes are TRBV19 and TRBJ2-1, with 8 bases aligning to TRBD1. This CDR3 has 14 residues. Trimming cost V 8 bases and J 0 bases; bases outside gene matches: 3. Germline-derived CDR1 and CDR2 are LNHDA and SQIVND (reference sequence).

In its sample, this clonotype was seen many times. The CDR3 spells CATSGRPGTSLTGELFF. CDR3 DNA sequence: TGTGCCACCAGTGGACGACCCGGGACTAGCCTAACCGGGGAGCTGTTTTTT. The chain joins TRBV24-1 to TRBJ2-2; 9 positions match TRBD2. In germline, CDR1 is KGHDR, CDR2 SFDVKD. The CDR3 has 17 amino acids. Trimming cost V 5 bases and J 5 bases; bases outside gene matches: 11.

The table lists this clonotype with a few counts. The V gene is TRBV7-2, the J gene TRBJ1-1; D is ambiguous. V was clipped by 4 bases and J by 6 bases, with 18 bases between them. Germline CDR1 reads SGHTA; CDR2 reads FQGNSA. The CDR3 sequence is 15 residues long. CDR3 residues: CASSSDVSRLSEAFF. The CDR3 DNA follows: TGTGCCAGCAGCTCGGACGTCTCGCGGCTTTCTGAAGCTTTCTTT.

This clonotype was observed at least ten times. The V gene is TRBV12-3 or TRBV12-4, the J gene TRBJ2-5; no clear D gene. V lost 0 bases to trimming and J lost 1 base, with 6 bases between them. The CDR3 is 14 residues long. CDR3 region: CASSLADLQETQYF. The CDR3 bases are TGTGCCAGCAGTTTAGCAGACCTCCAAGAGACCCAGTACTTC.

This clonotype was picked up a small number of times. V gene TRBV4-1 combines with J gene TRBJ1-1, with D maybe TRBD1 (5 bases). Germline CDR1 reads MGHRA; CDR2 reads YSYEKL. V was pared by 8 bases and J by 4 bases, with 14 bases between. The CDR3 loop spans 13 amino acids. CDR3 bases: TGCGCCAGCTGCCGACTGGGGGGCACTGAAGCTTTCTTT. Translating it yields CASCRLGGTEAFF.

This clonotype was recorded at least ten times. This chain joins TRBV19 and TRBJ1-5; 8 bases match TRBD1. This CDR3 region has 15 residues. Germline trimming cut 3 bases from V and 4 bases from J; bases unmatched to any gene: 5. Germline V gene sequence: CDR1 LNHDA, CDR2 SQIVND (reference sequence). The CDR3 region has the DNA TGTGCCAGTAGTATCGGACAGGGAGGGAATCAGCCCCAGCATTTT. Translated: CASSIGQGGNQPQHF.

This clonotype was seen at least ten times. The V gene is TRBV25-1, the J gene TRBJ2-7, with TRBD1 as a possible D gene (5 bases). CDR3 length: 14 amino acids. V lost 1 base and J lost 2, with 9 bases in between. The germline V gene encodes CDR1 MGHDK and CDR2 SYGVNS. CDR3 DNA: TGTGCCAGCAGTGAATGGGGCAGGACCTACGAGCAGTACTTC. Residues: CASSEWGRTYEQYF.

Regarding this clonotype: This may be a read error: a much more frequent sequence differs by one nucleotide. V usage is TRBV27 and J usage is TRBJ2-1, with TRBD2 matching over 9 bases. Per germline, CDR1 MNHEY and CDR2 SMNVEV (reference sequence). The CDR3 has 14 residues. In DNA, the CDR3 is TGTGCCACCTTCGCGGGGGGGCCCTACTATGAGCAGTTCTTC. It codes for CATFAGGPYYEQFF.

This chain uses TRBV5-4 with TRBJ2-1, with 11 bases fitting TRBD2. V shed 0 bases and J 7 bases; nucleotides not matched to a gene: 15. Germline lookup yields CDR1 SGHNT and CDR2 YYREEE (reference sequence). The CDR3 covers 19 residues. The CDR3 protein is CASSLDGVAGGLTRNEQFF. The CDR3 DNA reads TGTGCCAGCAGCTTGGATGGGGTAGCGGGGGGGCTAACGAGGAATGAGCAGTTCTTC.

The V call is TRBV12-3 or TRBV12-4, the J call TRBJ2-1, with D hard to call. The V end was cut by 3 bases, the J end by 7 bases, with 10 bases between. The CDR3 consists of 13 residues. The DNA of the CDR3 is TGTGCCAGCAGTTTCGGTGAAAGGAATGAGCAGTTCTTC. Amino acid sequence: CASSFGERNEQFF.

This clonotype was recorded many times. The chain couples TRBV27 to TRBJ2-3; 7 bases match TRBD2. J was trimmed by 4 bases and V by 5 bases; bases with no gene match: 3. The germline gives CDR1 MNHEY, CDR2 SMNVEV (reference sequence). CDR3 length equals 13 residues. The CDR3 protein is CASSLTSADTQYF. The CDR3 DNA reads TGTGCCAGCAGTCTCACTAGCGCAGATACGCAGTATTTT.

This clonotype was found many times. V gene TRBV7-6 combines with J gene TRBJ2-7; D may be TRBD2 (6 bases). There are 13 residues in the CDR3. CDR1 and CDR2 from the germline V gene are SGHVS and FNYEAQ. V was shortened by 5 bases and J by 2 bases, with 10 bases between the two germline ends. This CDR3 is CASSARETYEQYF. CDR3 DNA: TGTGCCAGCAGCGCACGGGAGACCTACGAGCAGTACTTC.